The rows below give T cell receptor beta chains drawn from one sample of a study of T-cell reconstitution after alpha-beta-depleted transplantation in children. From the PCR reads, TCRdb called clonotypes with MiXCR, one entry per CDR3 protein. Of 600,000 to 700,000 distinct CDR3 sequences in the sample, over 15% were seen once. This material consisted of PBMCs from the stem cell graft donor, taken from the stem cell graft. These receptors originate from a human donor who donated a stem cell graft to a child with acute myeloid leukemia. CDR3s include the opening cysteine and the closing phenylalanine or tryptophan. D genes are given only for firm matches. Some rows have no size entry. The others give once, few or many, or a class for an expanded clone.

d_gene	abundance	len	j_gene	v_gene	CDR3aa	CDR3nt
NA	few	16	TRBJ1-4	TRBV4-3	CASSPMLGGEDEKLFF	TGCGCCAGCAGCCCTATGCTGGGGGGAGAGGATGAAAAACTGTTTTTT
TRBD2	many	14	TRBJ2-1	TRBV5-6	CASSLGTSGGAPIF	TGTGCCAGCAGCCTCGGGACTAGCGGGGGGGCCCCGATATTC
NA	many	15	TRBJ1-6	TRBV30	CAWSVLGRVDSPLHF	TGTGCCTGGAGTGTACTGGGCAGGGTAGATTCACCCCTCCACTTT
TRBD1	NA	16	TRBJ2-3	TRBV9	CASSVRTGARTDTQYF	TGTGCCAGCAGCGTAAGGACAGGGGCGAGAACAGATACGCAGTATTTT
NA	many	13	TRBJ1-1	TRBV20-1	CSATGTENTEAFF	TGCAGTGCGACCGGGACGGAAAACACTGAAGCTTTCTTT
NA	NA	12	TRBJ1-2	TRBV12-3/TRBV12-4	CASGVEGWGYTF	TGTGCCAGCGGTGTGGAGGGCTGGGGCTACACCTTC
TRBD1	many	16	TRBJ2-7	TRBV27	CASSYPTGGAIDEQYF	TGTGCCAGCAGTTACCCCACAGGGGGCGCGATCGACGAGCAGTACTTC
TRBD2	few	13	TRBJ2-5	TRBV24-1	CATRAGGQETQYF	TGTGCCACCAGAGCGGGGGGGCAGGAGACCCAGTACTTC
TRBD1	NA	15	TRBJ1-4	TRBV6-1	CASSRTGGGGEKLFF	TGTGCCAGCAGTAGGACAGGGGGTGGAGGTGAAAAACTGTTTTTT
NA	many	13	TRBJ2-7	TRBV29-1	CSVEERDRNEQYF	TGCAGCGTTGAAGAGAGGGATCGGAACGAGCAGTACTTC
NA	many	12	TRBJ2-1	TRBV20-1	CSAKDMTNEQFF	TGCAGTGCTAAAGATATGACGAATGAGCAGTTCTTC
NA	NA	16	TRBJ2-2	TRBV6-5	CASSTSTGLNTGELFF	TGTGCCAGCAGTACCTCGACAGGCTTGAACACCGGGGAGCTGTTTTTT
TRBD2	many	15	TRBJ2-3	TRBV7-2	CASTPSGGLTDTQYF	TGTGCCAGCACTCCTAGCGGGGGACTCACAGATACGCAGTATTTT
NA	NA	13	TRBJ1-6	TRBV11-2	CASSWGPELPLHF	TGTGCCAGCAGCTGGGGGCCTGAACTACCCCTCCACTTT
TRBD1	NA	15	TRBJ2-1	TRBV5-1	CASSLGPDRGNEQFF	TGCGCCAGCAGCTTGGGGCCAGACAGGGGCAATGAGCAGTTCTTC
NA	many	16	TRBJ2-3	TRBV5-1	CASSFGVGVDTDTQYF	TGCGCCAGCAGCTTCGGGGTGGGTGTTGACACAGATACGCAGTATTTT
NA	many	13	TRBJ2-5	TRBV20-1	CSARVGREETQYF	TGCAGTGCTAGAGTGGGCAGGGAAGAGACCCAGTACTTC
NA	many	14	TRBJ2-1	TRBV9	CASSVSAWCNEQFF	TGTGCCAGCAGCGTAAGCGCGTGGTGCAATGAGCAGTTCTTC
NA	few	13	TRBJ2-7	TRBV6-1	CASSEVLQGEQYF	TGTGCCAGCAGTGAAGTTCTGCAGGGCGAGCAGTACTTC
NA	many	12	TRBJ2-7	TRBV6-2/TRBV6-3	CASRRGHYEQYF	TGTGCCAGCAGGAGGGGTCACTACGAGCAGTACTTC
TRBD1	many	13	TRBJ1-2	TRBV20-1	CSASGDRTYGYTF	TGCAGTGCTAGTGGGGACAGGACCTATGGCTACACCTTC
TRBD2	few	17	TRBJ2-5	TRBV4-1	CASSQEPASGGQETQYF	TGCGCCAGCAGCCAAGAACCGGCTAGCGGGGGCCAAGAGACCCAGTACTTC
NA	many	14	TRBJ2-4	TRBV5-5	CASSLLETKNIQYF	TGTGCCAGCAGCTTGCTAGAAACCAAAAACATTCAGTACTTC
NA	many	13	TRBJ2-7	TRBV20-1	CSAREQGLSEQYF	TGCAGTGCTAGAGAGCAGGGATTGAGCGAGCAGTACTTC
NA	many	15	TRBJ1-5	TRBV27	CASRARFGGNQPQHF	TGTGCCAGCAGAGCTAGGTTTGGGGGCAATCAGCCCCAGCATTTT
NA	NA	16	TRBJ2-3	TRBV7-9	CASSLRMRDSTDTQYF	TGTGCCAGCAGCCTTCGGATGCGGGACAGCACAGATACGCAGTATTTT
NA	many	13	TRBJ2-7	TRBV6-6	CASSDFQGSEQYF	TGTGCCAGCAGCGACTTCCAGGGTTCCGAGCAGTACTTC
NA	NA	17	TRBJ2-3	TRBV12-3/TRBV12-4	CASSSQDITSLTDTQYF	TGTGCCAGCAGTTCGCAGGACATCACGAGTCTAACAGATACGCAGTATTTT
TRBD1	many	18	TRBJ2-5	TRBV15	CATSREAFGTAFQETQYF	TGTGCCACCAGCAGAGAAGCCTTCGGGACAGCCTTCCAAGAGACCCAGTACTTC
TRBD2	NA	15	TRBJ2-3	TRBV5-1	CASSLFAGETDTQYF	TGCGCCAGCAGCTTATTTGCGGGGGAAACAGATACGCAGTATTTT
TRBD2	many	15	TRBJ2-1	TRBV7-3	CASSLIAGGLGEQFF	TGTGCCAGCAGCTTAATAGCGGGGGGGCTGGGAGAGCAGTTCTTC
TRBD2	few	16	TRBJ2-5	TRBV7-2	CASSLVGTSGPRGQYF	TGTGCCAGCAGCTTGGTGGGGACTAGCGGGCCCCGGGGCCAGTACTTC
NA	NA	15	TRBJ2-2	TRBV20-1	CSAREFGANTGELFF	TGCAGTGCTAGAGAGTTCGGGGCGAACACCGGGGAGCTGTTTTTT
TRBD2	many	14	TRBJ2-1	TRBV20-1	CSAPGLGPRYEQFF	TGCAGTGCACCGGGACTAGGGCCCCGGTATGAGCAGTTCTTC
NA	many	18	TRBJ2-7	TRBV14	CASSQSSLRQARSYEQYF	TGTGCCAGCAGCCAAAGTTCCTTGAGGCAGGCCCGGAGCTACGAGCAGTACTTC
NA	few	14	TRBJ2-3	TRBV13	CASSLPPLTDTQYF	TGTGCCAGCAGCTTACCCCCCCTCACAGATACGCAGTATTTT
NA	NA	16	TRBJ1-6	TRBV5-5	CASSLFSGSYNSPLHF	TGTGCCAGCAGCTTGTTTAGCGGTTCGTATAATTCACCCCTCCACTTT
NA	NA	15	TRBJ1-1	TRBV20-1	CSARSPREGGTEAFF	TGCAGTGCTAGGTCCCCCAGGGAAGGGGGCACTGAAGCTTTCTTT
NA	many	15	TRBJ2-5	TRBV10-3	CAISSPGRRQETQYF	TGTGCCATCAGCTCCCCGGGGAGGCGCCAAGAGACCCAGTACTTC
NA	many	16	TRBJ1-3	TRBV20-1	CSASGVIGASGNTIYF	TGCAGTGCTAGTGGAGTAATTGGGGCCTCTGGAAACACCATATATTTT
TRBD1	NA	15	TRBJ1-2	TRBV6-5	CASSYSTGSSYGYTF	TGTGCCAGCAGTTACTCGACAGGGTCTAGCTATGGCTACACCTTC
TRBD2	many	15	TRBJ2-2	TRBV20-1	CSASKLAVNTGELFF	TGCAGTGCTAGCAAACTAGCGGTAAACACCGGGGAGCTGTTTTTT
NA	many	15	TRBJ1-1	TRBV12-3/TRBV12-4	CASSRVSVRNTEAFF	TGTGCCAGCTCCAGGGTTTCGGTTCGGAACACTGAAGCTTTCTTT
NA	many	13	TRBJ2-1	TRBV5-6	CASSLYRTTEQFF	TGTGCCAGCAGCTTGTATCGGACGACTGAGCAGTTCTTC
NA	few	12	TRBJ2-3	TRBV7-2	CASRAWDDTQYF	TGTGCCAGCAGAGCCTGGGATGATACGCAGTATTTT
TRBD2	NA	15	TRBJ2-1	TRBV7-2	CASSGGLAGRNEQFF	TGTGCCAGCAGCGGGGGACTAGCGGGGAGGAATGAGCAGTTCTTC
NA	many	13	TRBJ1-4	TRBV20-1	CSARDLELEKLFF	TGCAGTGCTAGAGATCTGGAGTTAGAAAAACTGTTTTTT
NA	NA	14	TRBJ1-1	TRBV5-5	CASSLYPTAREAFF	TGTGCCAGCAGCTTGTATCCGACAGCGCGCGAAGCTTTCTTT
TRBD1	NA	15	TRBJ2-7	TRBV10-3	CAIRSSGGLIDEQYF	TGTGCCATCAGGTCGTCAGGGGGCCTCATCGACGAGCAGTACTTC
TRBD2	NA	17	TRBJ2-1	TRBV7-2	CASTYSRGGLAGNEQFF	TGTGCCAGCACCTATTCTCGCGGGGGATTGGCGGGGAATGAGCAGTTCTTC
NA	NA	16	TRBJ1-5	TRBV6-1	CASSERGRVSNQPQHF	TGTGCCAGCAGTGAAAGAGGCAGGGTGAGCAATCAGCCCCAGCATTTT
TRBD1	few	15	TRBJ1-1	TRBV20-1	CSARTGGIRGTEAFF	TGCAGTGCTAGAACAGGGGGCATAAGGGGAACTGAAGCTTTCTTT
TRBD1	few	13	TRBJ1-1	TRBV12-3/TRBV12-4	CASSFGGQAKAFF	TGTGCCAGCAGTTTCGGGGGACAGGCAAAAGCTTTCTTT
NA	few	14	TRBJ2-2	TRBV20-1	CSAREWGRGGELFF	TGCAGTGCTAGAGAATGGGGGCGCGGCGGGGAGCTGTTTTTT
NA	few	12	TRBJ1-1	TRBV5-4	CASGPGLTEAFF	TGTGCCAGCGGTCCGGGACTTACTGAAGCTTTCTTT
TRBD2	many	16	TRBJ2-5	TRBV20-1	CSARSSLAGYQETQYF	TGCAGTGCTAGGAGCTCACTAGCGGGGTACCAAGAGACCCAGTACTTC
NA	few	18	TRBJ2-6	TRBV5-8	CASSLASTEYSGANVLTF	TGTGCCAGCAGCTTGGCCAGCACAGAATACTCTGGGGCCAACGTCCTGACTTTC
NA	few	15	TRBJ1-5	TRBV27	CASSQGTASNQPQHF	TGTGCCAGCAGTCAAGGGACGGCGAGCAATCAGCCCCAGCATTTT
TRBD1	NA	15	TRBJ2-4	TRBV13	CASSRQGAEKNIQYF	TGTGCCAGCAGCCGACAGGGGGCCGAAAAAAACATTCAGTACTTC
NA	many	14	TRBJ1-4	TRBV29-1	CSVEGGVRDEKLFF	TGCAGCGTTGAAGGGGGGGTGAGAGATGAAAAACTGTTTTTT